These T cell receptor beta chains were read from a single sample in a study of shared clonotypes between healthy human individuals. TCRdb's copy holds only in-frame clones and misses some; the assay was immunoSEQ multiplex PCR. This sample has 950,000 to 1,100,000 clones; around 74% occur once, and the top ten carry 1.4%. The sample taken for sequencing was memory CD4+ T cells sorted from blood. All receptors derive from a man between 18 and 29 years old in good health. The CDR3 runs from the conserved cysteine through the conserved F or W. D genes are given only for firm matches. Only some rows state a clone size, as once, few, many or a class for expanded clones.

d_call j_call clone_size v_call cdr3_aa cdr3_nt
- TRBJ1-1 - TRBV10-3 CAIAGMDTEAFF TGTGCCATCGCAGGGATGGACACTGAAGCTTTCTTT
- TRBJ1-4 - TRBV6-1 CASTTGGGEKLFF TGTGCCAGCACCACAGGAGGAGGCGAAAAACTGTTTTTT
TRBD1 TRBJ1-6 - TRBV7-9 CASSKPTGGNNSPLHF TGTGCCAGCAGTAAGCCGACAGGGGGGAATAATTCACCCCTCCACTTT
- TRBJ2-5 - TRBV7-3 CASSSLAGAQETQYF TGTGCCAGCAGCTCCTTGGCGGGGGCCCAAGAGACCCAGTACTTC
TRBD1 TRBJ2-5 once TRBV5-1 CASSIGDSLYQETQYF TGCGCCAGCAGCATAGGGGACAGCCTGTACCAAGAGACCCAGTACTTC
TRBD1 TRBJ1-6 - TRBV2 CASRPTGGPNSPLHF TGTGCCAGCAGGCCCACAGGGGGGCCTAATTCACCCCTCCACTTT
- TRBJ1-1 - TRBV5-6 CASSSYGPNSEAFF TGTGCCAGCAGCTCCTATGGACCGAATTCTGAAGCTTTCTTT
- TRBJ2-1 - TRBV18 CASSPWQLNEQFF TGTGCCAGCTCACCGTGGCAGCTGAATGAGCAGTTCTTC
TRBD1 TRBJ1-6 - TRBV30 CAGEVGGQGTPLHF TGTGCCGGCGAAGTAGGTGGACAGGGGACACCCCTCCACTTT
TRBD2 TRBJ2-1 - TRBV7-2 CASSWTSSTNEQFF TGTGCCAGCAGCTGGACTAGCTCGACCAATGAGCAGTTCTTC
- TRBJ1-4 many TRBV6-1 CASSEQADLLKLFF TGTGCCAGCAGTGAACAGGCGGACTTGTTAAAACTGTTTTTT
- TRBJ1-1 - TRBV27 CASSFSVGGQGEAFF TGTGCCAGCAGTTTTAGTGTGGGGGGGCAGGGTGAAGCTTTCTTT
TRBD1 TRBJ1-2 - TRBV7-9 CASSLTTGGGYGYTF TGTGCCAGCAGCCTAACGACAGGGGGAGGGTATGGCTACACCTTC
TRBD1 TRBJ1-6 - TRBV4-1 CASTMRQGFGSPLHF TGCGCCAGCACTATGAGACAGGGGTTTGGATCACCCCTCCACTTT
- TRBJ1-1 - TRBV21-1 CASTDRFKVSKQREAFF TGTGCCAGCACCGACCGATTTAAGGTATCGAAACAGCGAGAAGCTTTCTTT
- TRBJ2-4 - TRBV6-1 CASSESLAKNIQYF TGTGCCAGCAGTGAATCCCTAGCCAAAAACATTCAGTACTTC
TRBD1 TRBJ2-2 once TRBV6-5 CASSPWDRLTGELFF TGTGCCAGCAGTCCCTGGGACAGACTCACCGGGGAGCTGTTTTTT
- TRBJ2-7 - TRBV6-6 CASSSRDGGVYEQYF TGTGCCAGCAGTTCCAGGGACGGCGGAGTCTACGAGCAGTACTTC
TRBD1 TRBJ2-2 - TRBV2 CASRGDRVNTGELFF TGTGCCAGCAGGGGGGACAGAGTGAACACCGGGGAGCTGTTTTTT
- TRBJ1-2 - TRBV15 CATSRDGFYGYTF TGTGCCACCAGCAGAGATGGGTTCTATGGCTACACCTTC
- TRBJ1-4 - TRBV28 CATRKVYEKLFF TGTGCCACGAGGAAGGTTTATGAAAAACTGTTTTTT
TRBD2 TRBJ2-1 - TRBV18 CASSPQSSGGANEQFF TGTGCCAGCTCACCACAATCTAGCGGGGGGGCAAATGAGCAGTTCTTC
- TRBJ1-1 - TRBV6-1 CATNQVPYPEAFF TGTGCCACAAATCAGGTACCTTATCCTGAAGCTTTCTTT
- TRBJ2-7 - TRBV7-2 CASSLRVGYEQYF TGTGCCAGCAGCTTACGGGTTGGGTACGAGCAGTACTTC
TRBD2 TRBJ2-3 - TRBV7-2 CASSTGLAGGPAQYF TGTGCCAGCAGTACCGGACTAGCGGGAGGGCCGGCGCAGTATTTT
- TRBJ1-4 once TRBV11-2 CASRSNPQGKLFF TGTGCCAGCAGATCGAACCCGCAGGGAAAACTGTTTTTT
- TRBJ1-3 once TRBV30 CAWKGSGNTIYF TGTGCCTGGAAAGGGTCTGGAAACACCATATATTTT
TRBD1 TRBJ2-5 - TRBV11-2 CASSRQGAVQETQYF TGTGCCAGCAGCCGCCAGGGGGCCGTCCAAGAGACCCAGTACTTC
TRBD1 TRBJ1-2 few TRBV19 CASETGYGYTF TGTGCCAGTGAGACAGGGTATGGCTACACCTTC
- TRBJ2-4 - TRBV29-1 CSVLDTAKNIQYF TGCAGCGTTTTGGACACAGCCAAAAACATTCAGTACTTC
- TRBJ2-7 once TRBV6-4 CARHYEQYF TGTGCCAGACATTACGAGCAGTACTTC
- TRBJ1-6 - TRBV5-1 CASSLGPGRMNSPLHF TGCGCCAGCAGCTTGGGACCAGGACGGATGAATTCACCCCTCCACTTT
- TRBJ2-7 - TRBV27 CASSPKISLYEQYF TGTGCCAGCAGTCCTAAGATTTCCCTTTACGAGCAGTACTTC
- TRBJ2-3 once TRBV7-6 CASSPFPSSTDTQYF TGTGCCAGCAGCCCCTTTCCATCTAGCACAGATACGCAGTATTTT
TRBD2 TRBJ2-5 - TRBV13 CASSLGESGTSRETQYF TGTGCCAGCAGCTTGGGGGAGTCCGGGACTAGTCGAGAGACCCAGTACTTC
TRBD1 TRBJ1-4 - TRBV27 CASSPRDRPEKLFF TGTGCCAGCAGTCCTCGGGACAGGCCTGAAAAACTGTTTTTT
- TRBJ2-7 - TRBV5-1 CASSFVGDEQYF TGCGCCAGCAGCTTTGTTGGGGACGAGCAGTACTTC
- TRBJ1-6 - TRBV28 CASSPPNSGRSPLHF TGTGCCAGCAGTCCACCCAACTCGGGACGTTCACCCCTCCACTTT
- TRBJ2-5 once TRBV9 CASSQGETQYF TGTGCCAGCAGCCAAGGGGAGACCCAGTACTTC
TRBD1 TRBJ1-2 once TRBV2 CAIPKGGTANYGYTF TGTGCCATCCCGAAGGGGGGGACAGCTAACTATGGCTACACCTTC
TRBD2 TRBJ2-5 - TRBV5-1 CASSFGTSGGETQYF TGCGCCAGCAGCTTTGGGACTAGCGGGGGAGAGACCCAGTACTTC
- TRBJ1-1 few TRBV5-1 CASSLEGVNPFF TGCGCCAGCAGCTTGGAGGGCGTCAACCCTTTCTTT